These T cell receptor beta chains were read from a single sample in a study of T cell changes during pregnancy in multiple sclerosis. Libraries were prepared by immunoSEQ multiplex PCR; TCRdb keeps only in-frame clonotypes and omits some of them. The table includes more than 70,000 clones, 80% to 95% detected once. The specimen comprised peripheral blood, sampled before pregnancy. These receptors originate from a female donor with multiple sclerosis, enrolled in a pregnancy study. The CDR3 runs from the conserved cysteine through the conserved F or W. The D gene is left open where the match is weak. Clone size, where shown, is once, few, many, or a class for clones that have expanded.

D gene	clone size	V gene	J gene	CDR3 protein	CDR3 DNA
TRBD1	.	TRBV19	TRBJ2-7	CASSVGGTGTYEQYF	TGTGCCAGTAGTGTGGGGGGGACAGGGACCTACGAGCAGTACTTC
TRBD1	.	TRBV2	TRBJ2-2	CASGGQANPTGELFF	TGTGCCAGCGGGGGACAGGCCAACCCCACCGGGGAGCTGTTTTTT
.	once	TRBV11-2	TRBJ1-2	CASSLDPRDPYTF	TGTGCCAGCAGCTTAGATCCCAGGGATCCCTACACCTTC
TRBD1	.	TRBV14	TRBJ2-7	CASSRWTGAVYEQYF	TGTGCCAGCAGCCGGTGGACAGGGGCGGTATACGAGCAGTACTTC
TRBD2	.	TRBV19	TRBJ2-7	CASSAPRGLGSYEQYF	TGTGCCAGTAGTGCTCCAAGGGGACTAGGGTCCTACGAGCAGTACTTC
.	.	TRBV7-3	TRBJ2-6	CASSKDTGANVLTF	TGTGCCAGCAGCAAAGACACTGGGGCCAACGTCCTGACTTTC
TRBD1	.	TRBV5-4	TRBJ1-2	CASSFRQGTFYGYTF	TGTGCCAGCAGCTTTAGACAGGGAACGTTCTATGGCTACACCTTC
.	.	TRBV27	TRBJ2-2	CASSLRVERRPNTGELFF	TGTGCCAGCAGTTTAAGGGTAGAGCGGAGGCCTAACACCGGGGAGCTGTTTTTT
TRBD1	.	TRBV13	TRBJ2-4	CASSLVSTGDGKNIQYF	TGTGCCAGCAGCTTAGTGAGTACAGGGGACGGTAAAAACATTCAGTACTTC
.	.	TRBV27	TRBJ2-2	CASSVDTITGELFF	TGTGCCAGCAGTGTGGACACGATCACCGGGGAGCTGTTTTTT